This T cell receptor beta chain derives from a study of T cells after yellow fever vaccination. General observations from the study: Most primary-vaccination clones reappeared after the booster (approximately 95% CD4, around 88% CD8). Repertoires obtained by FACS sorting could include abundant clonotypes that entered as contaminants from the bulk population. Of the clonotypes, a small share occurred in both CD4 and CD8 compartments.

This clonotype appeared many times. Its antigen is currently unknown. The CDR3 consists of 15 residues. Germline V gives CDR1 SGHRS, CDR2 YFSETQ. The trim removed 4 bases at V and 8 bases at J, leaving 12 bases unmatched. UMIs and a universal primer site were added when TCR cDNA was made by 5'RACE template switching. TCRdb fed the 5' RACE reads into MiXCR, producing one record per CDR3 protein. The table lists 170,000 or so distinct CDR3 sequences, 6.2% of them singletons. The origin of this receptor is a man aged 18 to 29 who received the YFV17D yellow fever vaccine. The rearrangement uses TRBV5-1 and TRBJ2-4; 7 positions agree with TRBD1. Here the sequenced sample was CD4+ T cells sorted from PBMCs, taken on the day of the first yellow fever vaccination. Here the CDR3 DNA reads TGCGCCAGCAGCCAGCTTACAGGGGCTGGGGACATTCAGTACTTC. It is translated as CASSQLTGAGDIQYF.